A single sample is the source of the 16 T cell receptor beta chains below, sequenced in a study of shared clonotypes between healthy human individuals. The method was immunoSEQ multiplex PCR; TCRdb's version includes in-frame clones alone and lacks a portion of them. Altogether 2,100,000 or so clones are present, almost 96% being singletons, with the ten largest covering around 0.13%. Specimen: naive CD4+ T cells sorted from blood. Subset given: CD45RA+ positively selected. The receptors derive from a man between 18 and 29 years old in good health.

The J gene is TRBJ2-3, the V gene TRBV29-1; no clear D gene. The germline CDR1 and CDR2 sequences are SQVTM and ANQGSEA. This CDR3 region has 12 residues. The CDR3 reads CTLTLSTDTQYF. The CDR3 coding sequence is TGCACCCTTACCCTTAGCACAGATACGCAGTATTTT.

The sample holds one count of this clone. CDR3 DNA sequence: TGTGCCAGCAGCCAAGAGCACGGCGGACGGCTAGCTTTCTTT. This translates into CASSQEHGGRLAFF. The V call is TRBV14, the J call TRBJ1-1; D call uncertain. Germline loops: CDR1 SGHDN, CDR2 FVKESK. Between the trimmed V and J ends, which lost 0 bases and 10 bases, there was a span of 15 bases. The CDR3 contains 14 residues.

The chain has TRBV18 and TRBJ1-2; a weak D match, TRBD1 (6 bases). CDR1 is KGHSH, CDR2 LQKENI, per germline. The CDR3 spans 15 residues. Trimming took off 3 bases at V and 4 bases at J, with 15 bases between the two ends. This CDR3 reads CASSPLPGDSYGYTF. The CDR3 nucleotides are TGTGCCAGCTCACCTCTGCCAGGGGATAGCTATGGCTACACCTTC.

This clone was found once. A read error may account for a junction end that differs from germline. For the CDR3, the DNA is TGTGCCAGCAGTGACCGTGACAGGGTAAGAGACTTC. Translated, it gives CASSDRDRVRDF. The chain carries TRBV6-1 and TRBJ2-7; 7 bases map to TRBD1. Germline CDR1 MNHNS, CDR2 SASEGT. The length of the CDR3 is 12 residues.

The gene calls are TRBV19 and TRBJ1-6; 8 bases align to TRBD1. The ends lost 4 bases at V and 6 bases at J; junction bases unmatched: 8. The length of the CDR3 is 16 residues. The V gene's germline CDR1 is LNHDA and CDR2 SQIVND (reference sequence). The CDR3 sequence: CASSTTDRAFNSPLHF. The CDR3 DNA is TGTGCCAGTAGTACCACGGACAGGGCCTTTAATTCACCCCTCCACTTT.

This sequence joins TRBV2 and TRBJ2-5, with 12 bases fitting TRBD2. J gave up 2 bases and V 7 bases, and 2 bases lay outside the gene matches. This CDR3 has 14 amino acids. Germline-derived CDR1 and CDR2 are SNHLY and FYNNEI. Written as DNA, the CDR3 is TGTGCCAGCAATCTAGCGGGGGGGCAAGAGACCCAGTACTTC. It codes for CASNLAGGQETQYF.

Only one count was recorded for this clone. This chain joins TRBV7-3 and TRBJ2-7; TRBD2 is a possible D gene (6 bases). V was trimmed by 2 bases and J by 0 bases, leaving 8 bases between them. The CDR3 loop spans 14 amino acids. Germline CDR1 reads SGHTA; CDR2 reads FQGTGA. CDR3 loop: CASSLGGNSYEQYF. As DNA, the CDR3 is TGTGCCAGCAGCTTAGGCGGGAACTCCTACGAGCAGTACTTC.

This clone was detected a few times. Other DNA variants within this sample encode the same CDR3. This chain connects TRBV18 to TRBJ1-2; D may be TRBD1 (6 bases). Germline lookup yields CDR1 KGHSH and CDR2 LQKENI. This CDR3 is 14 amino acids long. Trimming cost V 3 bases and J 2 bases, with 10 bases left between them. The CDR3 nucleotides are TGTGCCAGCTCACCGCCAGGACAGAACTATGGCTACACCTTC. It translates to CASSPPGQNYGYTF.

The chain recombines TRBV4-1 with TRBJ2-1; 13 positions agree with TRBD2. The germline V gene encodes CDR1 MGHRA and CDR2 YSYEKL. V trimming: 3 bases; J trimming: 3 bases; junction bases outside the gene matches: 5. The CDR3 contains 17 residues. The CDR3 DNA follows: TGCGCCAGCAGCCACGCTGGACTAGCGGGGGTCTACAATGAGCAGTTCTTC. This translates into CASSHAGLAGVYNEQFF.

This clone was found a few times. This same CDR3 is encoded by further DNA sequences in the sample. This chain links TRBV29-1 with TRBJ1-2; TRBD1 agrees at 9 bases. J lost 4 bases, V lost 6 bases, and 6 bases had no gene match. CDR1 is SQVTM and CDR2 is ANQGSEA in the germline V gene. The CDR3 totals 13 residues. The CDR3 loop is CSVEDRGVYGYTF. CDR3 bases: TGCAGCGTGGAGGACAGGGGAGTCTATGGCTACACCTTC.

In its sample, this clone was seen once. CDR3 residues: CATSGSPELFF. The CDR3 nucleotides are TGTGCCACGAGCGGCAGTCCCGAACTGTTTTTT. The genes are TRBV21-1 and TRBJ1-4. TRBV21-1 is tagged as a pseudogene. CDR3 length: 11 residues.

This chain links TRBV11-3 with TRBJ1-2, with D possibly being TRBD1 (5 bases). There are 13 residues in the CDR3. The germline V gene encodes CDR1 SGHNT and CDR2 YENEEA. The V end lost 5 bases, the J end lost 4 bases, and 11 bases lay between the germline ends. The CDR3 sequence: CASSLGRIYGYTF. The CDR3, as DNA: TGTGCCAGCAGCCTGGGACGGATCTATGGCTACACCTTC.

The chain carries TRBV6-1 and TRBJ1-5; the D is unclear. This CDR3 is 16 amino acids long. Trimming left V 4 bases short and J 0 bases short, with 13 bases between. CDR1 and CDR2 from the germline V gene are MNHNS and SASEGT. CDR3 DNA: TGTGCCAGCAGTGGGATCGGTCCTTATAGCAATCAGCCCCAGCATTTT. Residues: CASSGIGPYSNQPQHF.

The chain carries TRBV7-8 and TRBJ2-2; the match to TRBD2 covers 9 bases. The germline V gene encodes CDR1 SGHVS and CDR2 FQNEAQ. This CDR3 has 16 residues. With 3 bases clipped from V and 3 bases from J, the junction kept 5 bases outside the gene matches. This CDR3 is CASSFAGGDHTGELFF. The CDR3 coding sequence is TGTGCCAGCAGCTTTGCGGGAGGGGATCACACCGGGGAGCTGTTTTTT.

This clone was seen just once. The chain is built from TRBV4-1 and TRBJ2-5, with 7 bases lining up with TRBD1. The CDR3 length is 16 residues. Germline V gene lookup returns CDR1 MGHRA and CDR2 YSYEKL. J was trimmed by 2 bases and V by 0 bases; bases with no gene match: 6. CDR3 nucleotides: TGCGCCAGCAGCCAAGAACCGGGACAGAGGCAAGAGACCCAGTACTTC. It yields the protein CASSQEPGQRQETQYF.

The rearrangement links TRBV12-2 to TRBJ2-2; TRBD2 is taken as the D call from the table, unchecked against the DNA. TRBV12-2 is assigned pseudogene status. This CDR3 has 18 amino acids. The CDR3 protein is CASRLVGLAGDLPGELFF. For the CDR3, the DNA is TGTGCAAGTCGCTTAGTTGGACTAGCGGGAGACTTACCCGGGGAGCTGTTTTTT.